The rows below give T cell receptor delta chains drawn from one sample of a study of Vδ1+ human thymocytes. TCRdb fed the multiplex PCR reads into CATT to redo clone calling. The sample consists of some 73,000 delta-chain clones, approximately 37% of them appearing once. Sequences were obtained from Vdelta1+ gamma-delta thymocytes from the thymus. The receptors come from a boy younger than two who had congenital heart surgery. The CDR3 runs from the conserved cysteine through the conserved F or W. D genes are given only for firm matches. Clone size is stated in some rows and not others, as once, few, many or a class when expanded.

D | J | size | V | CDR3 | DNA
TRDD3 | TRDJ1 | NA | TRDV1 | CALGERGYWGIDKLIF | TGTGCTCTTGGGGAACGAGGCTACTGGGGGATCGATAAACTCATCTTT
TRDD3 | TRDJ1 | NA | TRDV1 | CALGDPHNYFHSPTSTGGYCTDKLIF | TGTGCTCTTGGGGACCCGCATAATTACTTCCACTCCCCAACCAGTACTGGGGGATACTGCACCGATAAACTCATCTTT
TRDD3 | TRDJ1 | NA | TRDV1 | CALTSCRGIPLNTDKLIF | TGTGCTCTCACGTCATGTAGGGGGATCCCTTTGAACACCGATAAACTCATCTTT
TRDD3 | TRDJ1 | few | TRDV1 | CALGGKAFPGGYASIYTDKLIF | TGTGCTCTTGGGGGTAAGGCCTTCCCCGGGGGATACGCGTCCATCTACACCGATAAACTCATCTTT
NA | TRDJ1 | NA | TRDV2 | CATGLSTDKLIF | TGTGCTACGGGACTCTCCACCGATAAACTCATCTTT
TRDD3 | TRDJ1 | once | TRDV1 | CALGYLRTGGSRYTDKLIF | TGTGCTCTTGGGTACCTACGAACTGGGGGATCTCGGTACACCGATAAACTCATCTTT
TRDD3 | TRDJ1 | NA | TRDV1 | CALGELGLVRTAGGLKSTDKLIF | TGTGCTCTTGGGGAGCTAGGGCTGGTCCGTACCGCTGGGGGACTAAAATCCACCGATAAACTCATCTTT
TRDD3 | TRDJ1 | NA | TRDV1 | CALGENSRTGGLLTASYTKLIF | TGTGCTCTTGGGGAAAACTCCCGTACTGGGGGACTACTAACCGCTTCCTATACTAAACTCATCTTT
TRDD3 | TRDJ1 | NA | TRDV1 | CALGELGLVWGIQVTDKLIF | TGTGCTCTTGGGGAACTAGGCCTCGTCTGGGGGATACAGGTCACCGATAAACTCATCTTT
TRDD3 | TRDJ1 | NA | TRDV1 | CALGELDPEPELGDTMYTDKLIF | TGTGCTCTTGGGGAACTAGACCCCGAACCTGAACTGGGGGATACAATGTACACCGATAAACTCATCTTT
TRDD2 | TRDJ1 | NA | TRDV1 | CALGESPGLPNVSADKLIF | TGTGCTCTTGGGGAAAGTCCGGGCCTTCCTAACGTGTCCGCCGATAAACTCATCTTT
NA | TRDJ1 | NA | TRDV1 | CALGQGFGFRSTTAGGTDKLIF | TGTGCTCTTGGGCAAGGTTTTGGCTTTCGTTCAACTACGGCGGGGGGCACCGATAAACTCATCTTT
NA | TRDJ1 | NA | TRDV2 | CACGGEHTDKLIF | TGTGCCTGTGGGGGGGAGCACACCGATAAACTCATCTTT
TRDD3 | TRDJ1 | NA | TRDV1 | CALGEHFRARVLYWGLAESTDKLIF | TGTGCTCTTGGGGAACATTTCCGGGCGCGAGTCCTTTACTGGGGTCTTGCGGAGTCCACCGATAAACTCATCTTT
TRDD3 | TRDJ1 | NA | TRDV1 | CALGEGPPLGDTRRTDKLIF | TGTGCTCTTGGGGAAGGCCCCCCACTGGGGGATACGCGTCGCACCGATAAACTCATCTTT
NA | TRDJ1 | NA | TRDV1 | CALGEKVALSRTGGYAADKLIF | TGTGCTCTTGGGGAAAAGGTAGCTCTCTCCCGTACTGGAGGGTACGCCGCCGATAAACTCATCTTT
NA | TRDJ1 | NA | TRDV1 | CALGELNNLDYQRGRYTDKLIF | TGTGCTCTTGGGGAACTGAATAACCTGGACTACCAGAGGGGACGGTACACCGATAAACTCATCTTT
TRDD3 | TRDJ1 | NA | TRDV1 | CALGDPPLLGLLLPSTDKLIF | TGTGCTCTTGGGGATCCTCCCTTACTGGGGCTCCTCCTCCCAAGCACCGATAAACTCATCTTT
NA | TRDJ1 | few | TRDV1 | CALGELCPQANGFDKLIF | TGTGCTCTTGGGGAACTATGCCCCCAAGCTAATGGTTTCGATAAACTCATCTTT
NA | TRDJ1 | NA | TRDV1 | CALGELDLSYLDNLGVWGHPYTDKLIF | TGTGCTCTTGGGGAACTAGATCTCTCCTACTTGGACAACCTGGGTGTGTGGGGCCACCCGTACACCGATAAACTCATCTTT
TRDD3 | TRDJ1 | few | TRDV1 | CALGESYGFVDGGYAGTDKLIF | TGTGCTCTTGGGGAATCCTATGGGTTCGTGGATGGGGGATACGCTGGCACCGATAAACTCATCTTT
TRDD3 | TRDJ1 | NA | TRDV1 | CALGDRLPVLGGGIYTDKLIF | TGTGCTCTTGGGGACCGCCTTCCAGTACTGGGGGGGGGTATATACACCGATAAACTCATCTTT
NA | TRDJ1 | NA | TRDV1 | CALGEVPLPSPTRGTGVYTDKLIF | TGTGCTCTTGGGGAAGTTCCCCTGCCTTCCCCCACTAGGGGAACAGGGGTGTACACCGATAAACTCATCTTT
TRDD3 | TRDJ1 | NA | TRDV1 | CALGEILVVGDTVGLDKLIF | TGTGCTCTTGGGGAAATCCTCGTGGTGGGGGATACGGTTGGCCTAGATAAACTCATCTTT
TRDD3 | TRDJ1 | NA | TRDV1 | CALGGRSWGTGGYHGYTDKLIF | TGTGCTCTTGGGGGCCGTAGCTGGGGTACTGGGGGCTACCACGGGTACACCGATAAACTCATCTTT
TRDD3 | TRDJ1 | once | TRDV1 | CALGEVLPRNYWGIRGDKLIF | TGTGCTCTTGGGGAAGTACTTCCTAGAAATTACTGGGGGATACGCGGGGATAAACTCATCTTT
TRDD3 | TRDJ1 | few | TRDV1 | CALGELPGLRGWGYTDKLIF | TGTGCTCTTGGGGAACTCCCTGGGCTACGCGGCTGGGGGTACACCGATAAACTCATCTTT
TRDD3 | TRDJ1 | few | TRDV1 | CALGEHPLRTGGPYTDKLIF | TGTGCTCTTGGGGAGCACCCTCTTCGTACTGGGGGACCCTACACCGATAAACTCATCTTT